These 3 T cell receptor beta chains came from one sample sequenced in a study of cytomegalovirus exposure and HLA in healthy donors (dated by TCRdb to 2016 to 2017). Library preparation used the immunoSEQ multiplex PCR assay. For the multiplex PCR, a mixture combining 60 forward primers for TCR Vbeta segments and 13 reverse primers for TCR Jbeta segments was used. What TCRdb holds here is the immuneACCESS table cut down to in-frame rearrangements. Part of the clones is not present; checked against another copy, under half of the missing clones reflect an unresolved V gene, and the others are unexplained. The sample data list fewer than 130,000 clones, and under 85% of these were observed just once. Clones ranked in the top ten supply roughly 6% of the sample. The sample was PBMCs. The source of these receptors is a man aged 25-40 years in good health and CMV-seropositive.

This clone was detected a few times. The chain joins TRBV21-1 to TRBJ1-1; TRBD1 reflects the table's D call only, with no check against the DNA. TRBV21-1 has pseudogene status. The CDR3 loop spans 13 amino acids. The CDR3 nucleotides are TGTGCCAGCAGCACAGGGGGACCCACTGAAGCTTTCTTT. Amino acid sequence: CASSTGGPTEAFF.

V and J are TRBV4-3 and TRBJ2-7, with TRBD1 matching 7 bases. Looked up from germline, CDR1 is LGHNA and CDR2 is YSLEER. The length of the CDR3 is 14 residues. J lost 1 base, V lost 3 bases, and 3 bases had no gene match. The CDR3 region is CASSQTTGSYEQYF. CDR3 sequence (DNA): TGCGCCAGCAGCCAGACGACAGGGTCCTACGAGCAGTACTTC.

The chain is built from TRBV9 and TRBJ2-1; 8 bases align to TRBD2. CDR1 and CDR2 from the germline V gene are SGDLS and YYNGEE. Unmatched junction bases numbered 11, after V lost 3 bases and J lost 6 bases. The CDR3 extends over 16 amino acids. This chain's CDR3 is CASSALASGGINEQFF. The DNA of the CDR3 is TGTGCCAGCAGCGCCTTAGCGAGCGGGGGTATCAATGAGCAGTTCTTC.